The entry below gives a single TCR beta chain sequence along with its context. This sample was included in a study of blood T cell repertoires in COVID-19. V lost 2 bases to trimming and J lost 0 bases; unmatched junction nucleotides: 4. The CDR3 covers 16 residues. Per the germline V gene, CDR1 is SGDLS and CDR2 is YYNGEE. The protocol was immunoSEQ multiplex PCR, while the TCRdb copy is restricted to in-frame clones and leaves out a portion. The repertoire includes around 700,000 clones, over 80% of them detected once, and roughly 0.25% sits in the top ten. The genes are TRBV9 and TRBJ1-2; 10 bases align to TRBD1. The sequenced sample consisted of peripheral blood. This receptor was obtained from a woman under 30 with acute or convalescent COVID-19. CDR3 sequence (DNA): TGTGCCAGCAGCGTTGGGACAGGGGTAGCTAACTATGGCTACACCTTC. Protein product: CASSVGTGVANYGYTF.